One sample yielded the 8 T cell receptor beta chains listed below, sequenced in a study of tumor-infiltrating lymphocytes in primary liver carcinoma (dated by TCRdb to 2017 to 2019). These reads were obtained on an Illumina HiSeq 2500. Using a constant-region primer and ProtoScript II reverse transcriptase, TCRbeta-specific cDNA was reverse-transcribed from about 540 ng total RNA. The TCRbeta libraries were prepared through three rounds of nested multiplex PCR following a slightly modified ARM-PCR procedure. Each of the first two PCR rounds ran for around 11 cycles and used multiplex TRBV1-TRBV30 forward primers together with a Cbeta reverse primer. Through fastp at Q25 and MiXCR, TCRdb rebuilt clones from the public reads, retaining in-frame beta chains. Entries are consolidated by CDR3 protein sequence, retaining the most common genes and DNA. Within this sample are about 180,000 distinct CDR3 sequences, with 50% to 75% of them counted one time only. Jointly, the top ten make up approximately 65% of the sample.

Blood RNA was extracted from unsorted whole blood with TRIzol reagent; germline DNA came from the DNeasy Blood & Tissue kit. The sequencing input was peripheral blood. All receptors derive from a man aged 35 to 55 with primary liver carcinoma and hepatitis B virus infection.

This clonotype was seen more than once but under ten times. The rearrangement links TRBV6-5 to TRBJ1-1; D possibly corresponds to TRBD1 (5 bases). The CDR3 runs 14 residues. Per germline, CDR1 MNHEY and CDR2 SVGAGI. V was clipped by 2 bases and J by 4 bases, with 11 bases between them. The CDR3 DNA sequence: TGTGCCAGCAGTTACCGGTCAGGGAGCACTGAAGCTTTCTTT. This sequence encodes CASSYRSGSTEAFF.

This clonotype was found many times. The chain uses TRBV12-3 or TRBV12-4 and TRBJ2-3; TRBD1 or TRBD2 may be the D gene (6 bases each). V shed 5 bases and J shed 6 bases, with 9 bases lying between them. The CDR3 spans 12 residues. CDR3 in amino acids: CASSVGGDTQYF. The CDR3 DNA reads TGTGCCAGCAGTGTAGGGGGGGATACGCAGTATTTT.

Concerning this clonotype itself: Lacking the conserved final phenylalanine or tryptophan, this CDR3 likely reflects a read error. The V call is TRBV4-1, the J call TRBJ2-1; no definite D call. Between the trimmed V and J ends, which lost 0 bases and 12 bases, there was a span of 12 bases. The CDR3 has 13 amino acids. The germline gives CDR1 MGHRA, CDR2 YSYEKL. The CDR3 here is CASSQDPAKGQFL. CDR3 sequence (DNA): TGCGCCAGCAGCCAAGATCCGGCGAAGGGGCAGTTCTTA.

As for this clonotype: One junction end does not reproduce the germline sequence, and a read error may be involved. CDR3 nucleotides: TGTGCCAGCTGCTTACACCATGAGCAGTTCTTC. This translates into CASCLHHEQFF. The chain is built from TRBV11-2 and TRBJ2-1, with D unresolved. The CDR3 has 11 residues. Looked up from germline, CDR1 is SGHAT and CDR2 is FQNNGV. The variable domain in full, completed from reference TRBV11-2 and TRBJ2-1, reads EAGVAQSPRYKIIEKRQSVAFWCNPISGHATLYWYQQILGQGPKLLIQFQNNGVVDDSQLPKDRFSAERLKGVDSTLKIQPAKLEDSAVYLCASCLHHEQFFGPGTRLTVL.

Worth noting for this clonotype: Germline is not matched at one junction end, which may reflect a read error. The V and J genes are TRBV6-1 and TRBJ1-2; 7 bases are shared with TRBD1. The CDR3 has 12 residues. Germline V gene sequence: CDR1 MNHNS, CDR2 SASEGT. CDR3 sequence (DNA): TGTGCCAGTCTTACAGGGGTGGTTGGCTACAGCTTC. The encoded protein is CASLTGVVGYSF.

A remark on this clonotype: Because it lacks the conserved phenylalanine or tryptophan at the end, this CDR3 is likely a read error. The rearrangement uses TRBV4-1 and TRBJ1-5; 8 bases align to TRBD1. CDR1 and CDR2 from the germline V gene are MGHRA and YSYEKL. The length of the CDR3 is 16 residues. The CDR3 bases are TGCGCCAGCAGCCAAAACACGGACAGGGTCGGCCAGCCTCAGCATTCT. Protein sequence: CASSQNTDRVGQPQHS.

This clonotype was seen a handful of times. This chain joins TRBV5-5 and TRBJ1-1; 7 bases match TRBD1. This CDR3 is built from 12 residues. Trimming took 4 bases from V and 6 from J; bases not matched to a gene: 3. Looked up from germline, CDR1 is SGHKS and CDR2 is YYEKEE (reference sequence). CDR3 amino acids: CASSQGVAEAFF. The CDR3, as DNA: TGTGCCAGCAGCCAGGGGGTCGCTGAAGCTTTCTTT.

Of note for this clonotype: A read error may account for a junction end that differs from germline. The chain uses TRBV11-2 and TRBJ2-7, with 8 bases fitting TRBD1. CDR1 and CDR2 from the germline V gene are SGHAT and FQNNGV. CDR3 length: 14 amino acids. CDR3 nucleotides: TGTGCCAGTAGCTTAGGTCAGGGGGCTCGAAAGCAGTACTTC. This codes for CASSLGQGARKQYF.